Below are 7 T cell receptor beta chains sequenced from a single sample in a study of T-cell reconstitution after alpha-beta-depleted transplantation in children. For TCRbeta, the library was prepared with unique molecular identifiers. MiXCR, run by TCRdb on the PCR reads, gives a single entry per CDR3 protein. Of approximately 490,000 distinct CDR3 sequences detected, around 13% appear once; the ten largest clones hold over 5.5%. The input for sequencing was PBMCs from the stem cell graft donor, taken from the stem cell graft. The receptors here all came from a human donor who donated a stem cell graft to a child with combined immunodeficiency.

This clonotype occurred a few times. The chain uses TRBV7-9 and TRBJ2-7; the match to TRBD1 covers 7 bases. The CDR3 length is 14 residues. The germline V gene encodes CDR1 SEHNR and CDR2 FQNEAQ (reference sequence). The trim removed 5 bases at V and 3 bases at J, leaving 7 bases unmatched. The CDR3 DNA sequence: TGTGCCAGCAGCCCCGGGACAGCTATCTACGAGCAGTACTTC. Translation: CASSPGTAIYEQYF.

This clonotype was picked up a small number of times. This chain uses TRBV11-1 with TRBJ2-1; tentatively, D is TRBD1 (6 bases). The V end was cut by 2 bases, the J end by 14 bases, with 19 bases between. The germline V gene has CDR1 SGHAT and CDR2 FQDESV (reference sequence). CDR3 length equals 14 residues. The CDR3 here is CASSLRAEQGLEFF. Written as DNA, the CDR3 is TGTGCCAGCAGCTTAAGGGCGGAACAGGGTTTGGAGTTCTTC.

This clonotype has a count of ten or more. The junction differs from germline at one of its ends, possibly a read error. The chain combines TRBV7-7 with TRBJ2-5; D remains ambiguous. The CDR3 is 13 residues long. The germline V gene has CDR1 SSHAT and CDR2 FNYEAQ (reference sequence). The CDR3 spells CASSLGVAETQYF. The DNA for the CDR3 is TGTGCTAGCAGCTTAGGAGTGGCGGAGACCCAGTACTTC.

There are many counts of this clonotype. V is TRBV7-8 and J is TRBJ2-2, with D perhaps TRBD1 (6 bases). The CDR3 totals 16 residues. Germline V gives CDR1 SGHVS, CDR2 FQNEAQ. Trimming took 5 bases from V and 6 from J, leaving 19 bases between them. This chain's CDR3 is CASSRTGIGVPGELFF. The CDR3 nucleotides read TGTGCCAGCAGCCGAACAGGGATCGGGGTTCCCGGGGAGCTGTTTTTT.

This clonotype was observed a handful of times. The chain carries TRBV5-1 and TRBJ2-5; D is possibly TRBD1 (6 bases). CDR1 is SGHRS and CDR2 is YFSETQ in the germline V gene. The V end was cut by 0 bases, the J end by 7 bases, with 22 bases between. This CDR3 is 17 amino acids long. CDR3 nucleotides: TGCGCCAGCAGCTTGGGGACTGGGGACACCTCCAAAGGGACCCAGTACTTC. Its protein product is CASSLGTGDTSKGTQYF.

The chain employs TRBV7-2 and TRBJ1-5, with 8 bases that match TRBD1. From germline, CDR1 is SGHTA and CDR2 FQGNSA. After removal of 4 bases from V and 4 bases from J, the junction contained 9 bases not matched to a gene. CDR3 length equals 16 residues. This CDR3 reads CASSSPGGGFNQPQHF. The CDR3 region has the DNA TGTGCCAGCAGCTCCCCAGGGGGCGGATTTAATCAGCCCCAGCATTTT.

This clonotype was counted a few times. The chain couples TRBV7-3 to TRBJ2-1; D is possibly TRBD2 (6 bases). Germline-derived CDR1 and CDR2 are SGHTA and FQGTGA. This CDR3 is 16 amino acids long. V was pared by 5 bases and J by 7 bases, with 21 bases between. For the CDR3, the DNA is TGTGCCAGCAGCCTCATGGAGCGGCGGGGTAATAATGAGCAGTTCTTC. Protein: CASSLMERRGNNEQFF.